These 21 T cell receptor beta chains were all obtained from the same sample, sequenced in a study of OX40 agonist ivuxolimab in advanced cancers. Here immunoSEQ multiplex PCR was the method, and the copy in TCRdb shows in-frame clones only, minus some. This sample carries 50,000 to 85,000 clones, under 85% of them seen once, and the ten largest clones take about 2.3%. The sequencing used CD4+ or CD8+ T cells sorted from blood, collected in a trial of the OX40 agonist ivuxolimab. The receptors stem from an adult with an advanced solid tumor such as melanoma, head and neck, liver or kidney cancer.

The CDR3: CASSIRAFYEQYF. The CDR3 DNA is TGTGCCAGTAGTATACGTGCTTTCTACGAGCAGTACTTC. V gene TRBV19 combines with J gene TRBJ2-7; D is ambiguous. The CDR3 is 13 residues long. The V gene's germline CDR1 is LNHDA and CDR2 SQIVND (reference sequence). The V and J ends lost 2 bases and 3 bases respectively, with 8 bases between them. Combining the CDR3 with reference TRBV19 and TRBJ2-7 gives the whole variable domain DGGITQSPKYLFRKEGQNVTLSCEQNLNHDAMYWYRQDPGQGLRLIYYSQIVNDFQKGDIAEGYSVSREKKESFPLTVTSAQKNPTAFYLCASSIRAFYEQYFGPGTRLTVT.

The chain links TRBV5-1 to TRBJ1-5; D perhaps matches TRBD1 (6 bases). Looked up from germline, CDR1 is SGHRS and CDR2 is YFSETQ. Trimming took off 4 bases at V and 2 bases at J, with 16 bases between the two ends. This CDR3 is built from 16 residues. The CDR3 DNA reads as TGCGCCAGCAGCCCCCGGGGGGGCGCAGGCAATCAGCCCCAGCATTTT. Translated, it gives CASSPRGGAGNQPQHF.

This clone was recorded a few times. The V gene is TRBV5-4, the J gene TRBJ2-5, with 11 bases matching TRBD2. This CDR3 region has 16 residues. Germline V gene data show CDR1 as SGHNT and CDR2 as YYREEE (reference sequence). J was trimmed by 5 bases and V by 4 bases; bases with no gene match: 10. The CDR3: CASSRSTSGIGETQYF. The CDR3 DNA reads as TGTGCCAGCAGCCGATCGACTAGCGGGATAGGGGAGACCCAGTACTTC.

The chain employs TRBV7-2 and TRBJ2-2; 7 bases line up with TRBD2. The CDR3 has 15 residues. Germline lookup yields CDR1 SGHTA and CDR2 FQGNSA. V lost 6 bases and J lost 2; bases outside the gene matches: 6. The CDR3 protein is CASSSGGPNTGELFF. In nucleotides, the CDR3 is TGTGCCAGCAGTTCGGGGGGACCTAACACCGGGGAGCTGTTTTTT.

V is TRBV20-1 and J is TRBJ2-1; no reliable D call. This CDR3 is 11 amino acids long. The germline V and J ends were trimmed by 3 bases and 4 bases, with 4 bases remaining between them. Germline CDR1 and CDR2: DFQATT and SNEGSKA (reference sequence). CDR3 amino acids: CSAREYNEQFF. CDR3 coding DNA: TGCAGTGCTAGGGAGTACAATGAGCAGTTCTTC.

V usage is TRBV9 and J usage is TRBJ2-1; TRBD2 aligns across 10 bases. The CDR3 is made up of 15 amino acids. Germline trimming cut 2 bases from V and 4 bases from J; bases unmatched to any gene: 3. CDR1 is SGDLS, CDR2 YYNGEE, per germline. CDR3 loop: CASSVGTSVYNEQFF. Written as DNA, the CDR3 is TGTGCCAGCAGCGTCGGGACTAGCGTTTACAATGAGCAGTTCTTC.

The chain is built from TRBV9 and TRBJ1-1, with D perhaps TRBD1 (5 bases). Germline CDR1 reads SGDLS; CDR2 reads YYNGEE. V was shortened by 0 bases and J by 1 base, with 10 bases between the two germline ends. The CDR3 runs to 15 residues. The CDR3 here is CASSVDGRGNTEAFF. The CDR3 DNA sequence: TGTGCCAGCAGCGTAGATGGGAGGGGGAACACTGAAGCTTTCTTT.

The chain recombines TRBV9 with TRBJ1-3; no clear D. The CDR3 sequence is 12 residues long. Germline CDR1 and CDR2: SGDLS and YYNGEE. Trimming pared 3 bases from V and 4 bases from J, leaving 5 bases between. The DNA for the CDR3 is TGTGCCAGCAGCGACCGAGGAAACACCATATATTTT. Translated: CASSDRGNTIYF.

This chain connects TRBV30 to TRBJ2-1, with 8 bases fitting TRBD1. Germline-derived CDR1 and CDR2 are GTSNPN and SVGIG (reference sequence). The J segment lost 9 bases and the V segment lost 5 bases, leaving 15 bases of the junction unmatched. The CDR3 sequence is 15 residues long. CDR3 sequence (DNA): TGTGCCTGGGGAACAGACAGGGGTAGTGGAGGTGAGCAGTTCTTC. Its translation: CAWGTDRGSGGEQFF.

The V and J genes are TRBV7-9 and TRBJ1-2, with 10 bases fitting TRBD1. CDR1 is SEHNR and CDR2 is FQNEAQ in the germline V gene (reference sequence). The CDR3 loop spans 15 amino acids. V lost 5 bases to trimming and J lost 4 bases; unmatched junction nucleotides: 7. The CDR3 spells CASSRPTGGIYGYTF. As DNA, the CDR3 is TGTGCCAGCAGCCGTCCGACAGGGGGCATCTATGGCTACACCTTC.

The table lists this clone with a few counts. J is TRBJ1-2 and V is TRBV10-3, with 9 bases matching TRBD1. The germline V gene has CDR1 ENHRY and CDR2 SYGVKD. The CDR3 spans 13 residues. With V trimmed by 8 bases and J by 7 bases, 8 bases remained unmatched. The CDR3 DNA follows: TGTGCCATCCTCGGGACAGGGTGGAGTGGCTACACCTTC. This translates into CAILGTGWSGYTF.

The rearrangement links TRBV6-6 to TRBJ2-1, with no clear D. V lost 4 bases and J lost 6, with 16 bases in between. The CDR3 consists of 15 residues. The germline CDR1 and CDR2 sequences are MNHNY and SVGAGI (reference sequence). The CDR3 sequence is CASSWGRANLNEQFF. The CDR3 DNA follows: TGTGCCAGCAGTTGGGGTAGGGCCAACCTCAATGAGCAGTTCTTC.

The J gene is TRBJ2-7, the V gene TRBV30; 10 positions agree with TRBD1. The CDR3 loop spans 14 amino acids. Germline assignment: CDR1 GTSNPN and CDR2 SVGIG (reference sequence). With 1 base clipped from V and 5 bases from J, the junction kept 5 bases outside the gene matches. As DNA, the CDR3 is TGTGCCTGGAGTGACCGCGGGACAGGGGACGAGCAGTACTTC. Protein product: CAWSDRGTGDEQYF.

The chain employs TRBV7-2 and TRBJ2-3; D is uncertain. The germline V gene encodes CDR1 SGHTA and CDR2 FQGNSA. Between the trimmed V and J ends, which lost 3 bases and 5 bases, there was a span of 9 bases. This CDR3 comprises 13 residues. The CDR3 region has the DNA TGTGCCAGCAGCTTTAATAGAGGAGATACGCAGTATTTT. Translating it yields CASSFNRGDTQYF.

The rearrangement joins TRBV29-1 to TRBJ2-7; D gene unclear. The germline gives CDR1 SQVTM, CDR2 ANQGSEA. The CDR3 extends over 12 amino acids. V lost 5 bases to trimming and J lost 6 bases, with 14 bases between them. CDR3 amino acids: CSVRSGQFEQYF. The CDR3 DNA sequence: TGCAGCGTTCGAAGTGGGCAGTTCGAGCAGTACTTC.

The chain recombines TRBV19 with TRBJ1-1; possible D gene TRBD1, 5 bases. V was cut by 4 bases and J by 0 bases, with 9 bases left in between. There are 14 residues in the CDR3. Germline-derived CDR1 and CDR2 are LNHDA and SQIVND (reference sequence). The CDR3 DNA follows: TGTGCCAGTAGTACACGACAGCTGAACACTGAAGCTTTCTTT. Amino acids: CASSTRQLNTEAFF.

The CDR3 here is CASRGLANTGELFF. In DNA form, the CDR3 reads TGTGCCAGCAGGGGCCTAGCGAACACCGGGGAGCTGTTTTTT. J is TRBJ2-2 and V is TRBV2; D is ambiguous. V lost 6 bases and J 0 bases, leaving 8 bases between the germline ends. Germline V CDR1 and CDR2: SNHLY, FYNNEI. The CDR3 sequence is 14 residues long.

The rearrangement joins TRBV7-9 to TRBJ1-2; 7 bases fit TRBD1. The CDR3 runs 15 residues. V lost 5 bases and J lost 8; bases outside the gene matches: 14. Germline CDR1 reads SEHNR; CDR2 reads FQNEAQ (reference sequence). CDR3 in DNA: TGTGCCAGCAGCCCGCGAGAGGGGGCGACCTACGGCTACACCTTC. Amino acid sequence: CASSPREGATYGYTF.

This clone turned up a few times. The rearrangement links TRBV27 to TRBJ2-1; D remains ambiguous. The CDR3 runs to 14 residues. V shed 0 bases and J shed 4 bases, with 7 bases lying between them. The germline gives CDR1 MNHEY, CDR2 SMNVEV (reference sequence). The CDR3 DNA reads as TGTGCCAGCAGTTTATCTCGCGGTTACAATGAGCAGTTCTTC. Translation: CASSLSRGYNEQFF.

The chain recombines TRBV28 with TRBJ2-3; 11 bases fit TRBD2. The V and J ends lost 4 bases and 4 bases, in that order; junction bases with no gene match: 13. This CDR3 region has 18 residues. Looked up from germline, CDR1 is MDHEN and CDR2 is SYDVKM. The CDR3 DNA sequence: TGTGCCAGCAGTTATTTGGGGACTAGCGGAAGGGGAGCAGATACGCAGTATTTT. Amino acids: CASSYLGTSGRGADTQYF.

V and J are TRBV19 and TRBJ1-1; 10 bases fit TRBD1. The junction had 6 bases not matched to a gene; V was cut back by 4 bases and J by 1 base. Germline CDR1 LNHDA, CDR2 SQIVND (reference sequence). The CDR3 spans 16 residues. Written as DNA, the CDR3 is TGTGCCAGTAGTAGGCCGGGACAGGGGAAGAACACTGAAGCTTTCTTT. Its translation is CASSRPGQGKNTEAFF.